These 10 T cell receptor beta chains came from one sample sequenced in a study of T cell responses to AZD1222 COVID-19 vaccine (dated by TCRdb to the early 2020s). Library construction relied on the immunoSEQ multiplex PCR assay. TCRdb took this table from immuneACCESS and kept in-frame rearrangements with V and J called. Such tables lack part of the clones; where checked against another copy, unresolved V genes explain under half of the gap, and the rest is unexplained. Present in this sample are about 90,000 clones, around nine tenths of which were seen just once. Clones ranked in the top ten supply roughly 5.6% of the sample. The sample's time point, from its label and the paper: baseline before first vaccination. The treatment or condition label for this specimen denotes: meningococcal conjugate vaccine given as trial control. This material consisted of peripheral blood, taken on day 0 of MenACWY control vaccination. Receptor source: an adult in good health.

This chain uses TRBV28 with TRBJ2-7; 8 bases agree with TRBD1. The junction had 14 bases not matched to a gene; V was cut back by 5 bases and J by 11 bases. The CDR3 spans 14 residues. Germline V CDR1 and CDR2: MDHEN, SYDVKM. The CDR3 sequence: CASSPDRVIMKEYF. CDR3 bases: TGTGCCAGCAGTCCGGACAGGGTTATAATGAAGGAGTACTTC.

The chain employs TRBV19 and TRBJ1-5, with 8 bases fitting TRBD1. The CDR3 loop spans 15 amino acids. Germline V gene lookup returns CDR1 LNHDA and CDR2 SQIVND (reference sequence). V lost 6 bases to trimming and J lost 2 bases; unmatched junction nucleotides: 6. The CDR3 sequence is CASSHRGWGNQPQHF. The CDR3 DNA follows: TGTGCCAGTAGCCACAGGGGGTGGGGCAATCAGCCCCAGCATTTT.

The CDR3 coding sequence is TGTGCCAGCAGCGAGGAGACAGGGTCCTATAATTCACCCCTCCACTTT. As protein: CASSEETGSYNSPLHF. The chain couples TRBV5-8 to TRBJ1-6; 7 bases agree with TRBD1. Germline V CDR1 and CDR2: SGHTS, YDEGEE. This CDR3 has 16 residues. Trimming removed 4 bases from V and 1 base from J; junction bases left unmatched: 5.

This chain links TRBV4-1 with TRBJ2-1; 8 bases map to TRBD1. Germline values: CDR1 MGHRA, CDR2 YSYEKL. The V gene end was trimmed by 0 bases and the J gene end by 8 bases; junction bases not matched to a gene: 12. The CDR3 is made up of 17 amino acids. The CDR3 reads CASSQDPDRDHSDEQFF. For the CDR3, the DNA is TGCGCCAGCAGCCAAGACCCGGACAGGGATCATTCGGATGAGCAGTTCTTC.

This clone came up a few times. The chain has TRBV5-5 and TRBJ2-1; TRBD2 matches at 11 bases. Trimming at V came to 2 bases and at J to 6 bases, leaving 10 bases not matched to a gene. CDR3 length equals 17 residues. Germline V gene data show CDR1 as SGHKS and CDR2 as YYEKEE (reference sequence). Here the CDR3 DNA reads TGTGCCAGCAGCTTTAAGACTAGCGGGGTGAGTGGCAATGAGCAGTTCTTC. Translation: CASSFKTSGVSGNEQFF.

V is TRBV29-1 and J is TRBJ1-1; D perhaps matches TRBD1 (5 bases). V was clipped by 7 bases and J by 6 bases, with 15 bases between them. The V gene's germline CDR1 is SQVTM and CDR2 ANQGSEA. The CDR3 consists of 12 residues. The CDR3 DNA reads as TGCAGCGCTCAGAGGACATCCCCTGAAGCTTTCTTT. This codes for CSAQRTSPEAFF.

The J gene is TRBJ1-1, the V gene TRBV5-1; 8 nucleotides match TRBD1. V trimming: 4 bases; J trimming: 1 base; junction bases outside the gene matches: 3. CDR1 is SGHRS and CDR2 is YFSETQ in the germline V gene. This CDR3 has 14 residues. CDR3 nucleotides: TGCGCCAGCAGCCCCGGACAGGGGAACACTGAAGCTTTCTTT. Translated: CASSPGQGNTEAFF.

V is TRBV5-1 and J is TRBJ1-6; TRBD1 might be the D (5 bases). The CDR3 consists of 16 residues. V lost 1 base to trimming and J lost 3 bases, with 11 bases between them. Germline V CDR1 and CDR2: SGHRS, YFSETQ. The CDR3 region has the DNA TGCGCCAGCAGCTTGTGGGGGGACGGCTATAATTCACCCCTCCACTTT. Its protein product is CASSLWGDGYNSPLHF.

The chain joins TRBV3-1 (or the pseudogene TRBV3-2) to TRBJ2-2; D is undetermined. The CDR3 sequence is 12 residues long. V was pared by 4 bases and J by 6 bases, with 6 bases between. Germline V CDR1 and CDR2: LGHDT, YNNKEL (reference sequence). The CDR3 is CASSLGPGELFF. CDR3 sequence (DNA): TGTGCCAGCAGCCTAGGTCCCGGGGAGCTGTTTTTT.

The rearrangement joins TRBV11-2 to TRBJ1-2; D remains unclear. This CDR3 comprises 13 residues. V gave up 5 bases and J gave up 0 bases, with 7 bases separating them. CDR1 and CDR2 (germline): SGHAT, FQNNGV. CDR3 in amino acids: CASSGRTNYGYTF. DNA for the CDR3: TGTGCCAGCAGCGGCAGGACTAACTATGGCTACACCTTC.